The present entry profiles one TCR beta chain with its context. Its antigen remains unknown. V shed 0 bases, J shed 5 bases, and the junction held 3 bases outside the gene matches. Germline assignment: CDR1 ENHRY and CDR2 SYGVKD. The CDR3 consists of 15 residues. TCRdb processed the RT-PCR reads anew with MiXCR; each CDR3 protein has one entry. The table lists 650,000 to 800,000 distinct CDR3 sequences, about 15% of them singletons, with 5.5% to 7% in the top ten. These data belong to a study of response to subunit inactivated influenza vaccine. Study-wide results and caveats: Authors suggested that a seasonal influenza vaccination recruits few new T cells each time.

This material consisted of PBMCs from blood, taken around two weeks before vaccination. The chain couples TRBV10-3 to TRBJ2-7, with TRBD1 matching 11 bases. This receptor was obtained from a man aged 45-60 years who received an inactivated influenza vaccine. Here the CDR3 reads CAISESDRGRDEQYF. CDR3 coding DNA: TGTGCCATCAGTGAGTCGGACAGGGGGCGGGACGAGCAGTACTTC.